What follows are 16 T cell receptor beta chains derived from one specimen sequenced in a study of regulatory T cells in long-lasting Graves disease. Sequencing libraries for TCR beta were prepared with iRepertoire HTBI primers and Arm-PCR of CDR3 regions. TCRdb used MiXCR to reprocess the multiplex PCR reads, holding one entry per CDR3 protein. Seen here are 400,000 to 450,000 distinct CDR3 sequences, roughly 15% observed once, and the top ten hold about 10%. Noted time point: newly diagnosed GD, antithyroid drugs for less than 3 months. Preparation of the TCR library used RNA extracted from PBMCs. In addition, the sample was reused for a study of T cells in Graves' hyperthyroidism and ophthalmopathy.

The starting material was peripheral blood mononuclear cells (PBMCs), obtained at new diagnosis, from a patient treated with antithyroid drugs. The receptors shown here come from a woman aged 25 to 45 with Graves disease.

This clonotype appeared many times. V is TRBV7-9 and J is TRBJ1-1; TRBD1 might be the D (5 bases). V gave up 11 bases and J gave up 8 bases, with 12 bases separating them. CDR3 size: 10 residues. Germline-derived CDR1 and CDR2 are SEHNR and FQNEAQ (reference sequence). The DNA for the CDR3 is TGTGCCTGGGGCAACAGGGAAGCTTTCTTT. As protein: CAWGNREAFF.

This clonotype was picked up many times. A read error may produce the germline difference seen at one junction end. The chain carries TRBV11-2 and TRBJ1-1; D gene unclear. CDR1 and CDR2 from the germline V gene are SGHAT and FQNNGV. This CDR3 spans 11 amino acids. The CDR3 loop reads CASSLDTEAFF. CDR3 sequence (DNA): TGTGCCAGCAGTTTAGATACTGAAGCTTTCTTT.

The sample holds many counts of this clonotype. The V gene is TRBV27, the J gene TRBJ2-1, with 11 bases lining up with TRBD2. V lost 5 bases to trimming and J lost 5 bases; unmatched junction nucleotides: 2. In germline, CDR1 is MNHEY, CDR2 SMNVEV (reference sequence). This CDR3 region has 14 residues. In DNA form, the CDR3 reads TGTGCCAGCAGTCGACTAGCGGGGAACAATGAGCAGTTCTTC. Protein sequence: CASSRLAGNNEQFF.

This clonotype was recorded many times. The V gene is TRBV27, the J gene TRBJ2-1; tentative D call: TRBD1 (7 bases). V was trimmed by 6 bases and J by 5 bases, leaving 11 bases between them. The V gene's germline CDR1 is MNHEY and CDR2 SMNVEV (reference sequence). This CDR3 contains 13 residues. The CDR3 region has the DNA TGTGCCAGCAGCCAGGGGGGTAACAATGAGCAGTTCTTC. Translation: CASSQGGNNEQFF.

The chain combines TRBV10-2 with TRBJ1-5; 7 bases match TRBD1. Germline CDR1 and CDR2: WSHSY and SAAADI. The CDR3 spans 14 residues. The junction had 6 bases not matched to a gene; V was cut back by 4 bases and J by 6 bases. The CDR3 DNA reads as TGCGCCAGCAGTGGACCAGGGGGAGGTCAGCCCCAGCATTTT. Its translation: CASSGPGGGQPQHF.

This clonotype was counted ten times or more. The chain combines TRBV20-1 with TRBJ1-2; 7 nucleotides agree with TRBD1. This CDR3 contains 12 residues. Germline trimming cut 5 bases from V and 3 bases from J; bases unmatched to any gene: 3. The germline V gene has CDR1 DFQATT and CDR2 SNEGSKA (reference sequence). CDR3 sequence reads: CSAPDRDYGYTF. CDR3 DNA sequence: TGCAGTGCTCCAGACAGGGACTATGGCTACACCTTC.

This clonotype was seen a few times. The chain joins TRBV12-5 to TRBJ2-3, with D possibly TRBD1 on 6 matching bases. The end of the DNA aligns better with TRBJ2-5, so the J call may be wrong. Germline lookup yields CDR1 LGHNT and CDR2 FRNRAP. The CDR3 sequence is 14 residues long. CDR3 sequence: CASGLGTDAETQYF. In DNA, the CDR3 is TGTGCTAGTGGTTTGGGGACAGACGCGGAGACCCAGTACTTC.

This clonotype occurred many times. The J gene is TRBJ2-7, the V gene TRBV6-1; 10 bases align to TRBD2. J lost 6 bases, V lost 5 bases, and 7 bases had no gene match. Germline CDR1 reads MNHNS; CDR2 reads SASEGT. CDR3 length equals 14 residues. This CDR3 is CASSPLKREGEQYF. CDR3 bases: TGTGCCAGCAGTCCCTTAAAGCGGGAGGGCGAGCAGTACTTC.

The chain uses TRBV6-1 and TRBJ1-6; TRBD1 agrees at 8 bases. Trimming took 7 bases from V and 10 from J; bases not matched to a gene: 12. The CDR3 is 15 amino acids. Germline V gene lookup returns CDR1 MNHNS and CDR2 SASEGT. Written as DNA, the CDR3 is TGTGCCAGCACCCGACCTGGACAGGGAGGATCACCCCTCCACTTT. It encodes CASTRPGQGGSPLHF.

This chain links TRBV11-1 with TRBJ2-3; TRBD2 matches at 11 bases. Losses at the gene ends were 6 bases for V and 4 bases for J; bases not matched to a gene: 6. This CDR3 is 15 amino acids long. Germline lookup yields CDR1 SGHAT and CDR2 FQDESV (reference sequence). The CDR3 nucleotides are TGTGCCAGCAGGCCGACTAGCGGGACGGCAGATACGCAGTATTTT. Protein sequence: CASRPTSGTADTQYF.

The V gene is TRBV6-2 or TRBV6-3, the J gene TRBJ2-1, with 9 nucleotides matching TRBD2. This CDR3 has 13 amino acids. Trimming at V came to 8 bases and at J to 3 bases, leaving 2 bases not matched to a gene. The germline CDR1 and CDR2 sequences are MNHEY and SVGEGT. The CDR3 loop reads CASGTSFYNEQFF. The DNA of the CDR3 is TGTGCCAGCGGGACTAGCTTCTACAATGAGCAGTTCTTC.

The gene calls are TRBV6-5 and TRBJ2-1, with a tentative D call TRBD2 (5 bases). The germline CDR1 and CDR2 sequences are MNHEY and SVGAGI. The CDR3 length is 16 residues. The V end was cut by 1 base, the J end by 4 bases, with 14 bases between. Here the CDR3 reads CASSYLEGGMYNEQFF. The DNA for the CDR3 is TGTGCCAGCAGTTACTTGGAAGGAGGAATGTACAATGAGCAGTTCTTC.

Worth noting for this clonotype: One base away lies a much larger clone, so this may be a sequencing read error. Likely a read error: the CDR3 ends without its conserved phenylalanine or tryptophan. The chain joins TRBV7-2 to TRBJ2-3, with D unclear. There are 13 residues in the CDR3. The V end was cut by 1 base, the J end by 4 bases, with 6 bases between. The germline V gene has CDR1 SGHTA and CDR2 FQGNSA. The CDR3 coding sequence is TGTGCCAGCAGCTTAGAGGGTGCAGATACGCAGTATTCT. Translating gives CASSLEGADTQYS.

This clonotype was seen once. J is TRBJ2-4 and V is TRBV10-2; D is unclear. Trimming stripped 2 bases from V and 3 bases from J, with 17 bases between. The CDR3 covers 17 residues. Germline V gene sequence: CDR1 WSHSY, CDR2 SAAADI. CDR3 nucleotide sequence: TGCGCCAGCAGTGAGCCGCAACCCTTAAGAGGCAAAAACATTCAGTACTTC. It yields the protein CASSEPQPLRGKNIQYF.

This clonotype has a count of ten or more. CDR3 in amino acids: CSARVVDRSYGYTF. CDR3 in DNA: TGCAGTGCTAGAGTGGTGGACAGGTCCTATGGCTACACCTTC. The chain links TRBV20-1 to TRBJ1-2; 7 bases line up with TRBD1. This CDR3 has 14 amino acids. Germline V lookup: CDR1 DFQATT, CDR2 SNEGSKA (reference sequence). Losses at the gene ends were 1 base for V and 4 bases for J; bases not matched to a gene: 6.

This clonotype was seen repeatedly, ten times or more. The rearrangement joins TRBV19 to TRBJ2-7; TRBD2 is a possible D gene (6 bases). The V gene's germline CDR1 is LNHDA and CDR2 SQIVND (reference sequence). The CDR3 is made up of 14 amino acids. The V and J ends lost 4 bases and 0 bases respectively, with 10 bases between them. Here the CDR3 DNA reads TGTGCCAGTAGTAAAAGGGACTTCTCCTACGAGCAGTACTTC. Amino acid sequence: CASSKRDFSYEQYF.